The next 20 T cell receptor beta chains were all read from a single sample in a study of memory CD4+ T cells and cytomegalovirus serostatus. Single viable CD3+CD4+CD8-CD45RO+ cells were sorted as the memory CD4+ T cells. Libraries were prepared by immunoSEQ multiplex PCR; TCRdb keeps only in-frame clonotypes and omits some of them. This table holds 40,000 to 60,000 clones, approximately 78% found once. The specimen was memory CD4+ T cells from blood. These receptors came from an adult in good health and CMV-seronegative.

The chain links TRBV28 to TRBJ1-5; 7 bases are a match to TRBD1. Germline V gene lookup returns CDR1 MDHEN and CDR2 SYDVKM. This CDR3 spans 15 amino acids. The V gene end was trimmed by 9 bases and the J gene end by 1 base; junction bases not matched to a gene: 9. The CDR3 reads CASRYPGQSNQPQHF. The CDR3, as DNA: TGTGCCAGTCGTTATCCGGGACAGAGCAATCAGCCCCAGCATTTT.

CDR3 loop: CASRTFDTGELFF. Written as DNA, the CDR3 is TGTGCCAGCAGGACCTTTGACACCGGGGAGCTGTTTTTT. The chain links TRBV7-2 to TRBJ2-2; D not certain. V lost 6 bases and J 3 bases, leaving 8 bases between the germline ends. Germline-derived CDR1 and CDR2 are SGHTA and FQGNSA. The CDR3 runs 13 residues.

The chain has TRBV30 and TRBJ2-3; maybe TRBD2 (7 bases). Per germline, CDR1 GTSNPN and CDR2 SVGIG (reference sequence). V was cut by 3 bases and J by 2 bases, with 12 bases left in between. CDR3 size: 14 residues. The CDR3 sequence is CAWRLGGPTDTQYF. For the CDR3, the DNA is TGTGCCTGGAGGTTGGGGGGGCCCACAGATACGCAGTATTTT.

The chain joins TRBV5-6 to TRBJ1-1; D is perhaps TRBD1 (6 bases). Germline CDR1 reads SGHDT; CDR2 reads YYEEEE. Trimming cost V 0 bases and J 5 bases, with 17 bases left between them. This CDR3 spans 16 amino acids. CDR3 region: CASSLGGTGPRTEAFF. CDR3 bases: TGTGCCAGCAGCTTGGGGGGCACAGGGCCCAGGACTGAAGCTTTCTTT.

The genes are TRBV6-6 and TRBJ2-5; TRBD1 matches at 10 bases. The CDR3 totals 15 residues. V was clipped by 8 bases and J by 3 bases; unmatched bases: 9. Germline CDR1 reads MNHNY; CDR2 reads SVGAGI (reference sequence). The CDR3 here is CASDLGQGLEETQYF. For the CDR3, the DNA is TGTGCCAGCGATCTGGGACAGGGGCTCGAAGAGACCCAGTACTTC.

This rearrangement joins TRBV18 to TRBJ2-7; TRBD1 aligns across 8 bases. CDR1 is KGHSH and CDR2 is LQKENI in the germline V gene. This CDR3 contains 15 residues. V trimming: 3 bases; J trimming: 7 bases; junction bases outside the gene matches: 11. CDR3 sequence (DNA): TGTGCCAGCTCACCCCCCCCCAGGGGGCTCGGGGAGCAGTACTTC. It specifies CASSPPPRGLGEQYF. The variable domain in full, completed from reference TRBV18 and TRBJ2-7, reads NAGVMQNPRHLVRRRGQEARLRCSPMKGHSHVYWYRQLPEEGLKFMVYLQKENIIDESGMPKERFSAEFPKEGPSILRIQQVVRGDSAAYFCASSPPPRGLGEQYFGPGTRLTVT.

This clone has more than one count but fewer than ten. V gene TRBV27 combines with J gene TRBJ1-1; D gene unclear. Germline V gene lookup returns CDR1 MNHEY and CDR2 SMNVEV (reference sequence). Trimming pared 1 base from V and 0 bases from J, leaving 3 bases between. The CDR3 has 13 residues. In DNA form, the CDR3 reads TGTGCCAGCAGTTTATTCGTGAACACTGAAGCTTTCTTT. This codes for CASSLFVNTEAFF.

This chain connects TRBV10-3 to TRBJ1-2, with 8 bases identical to TRBD1. Germline-derived CDR1 and CDR2 are ENHRY and SYGVKD. The CDR3 contains 16 residues. Trimming took 0 bases from V and 7 from J; bases not matched to a gene: 10. The CDR3 protein is CAISESKDRAGGGYTF. The CDR3 nucleotides read TGTGCCATCAGTGAGTCGAAGGACAGGGCAGGGGGTGGCTACACCTTC.

V is TRBV7-9 and J is TRBJ2-7, with D hard to call. Germline CDR1 reads SEHNR; CDR2 reads FQNEAQ (reference sequence). Trimming took 3 bases from V and 0 from J, leaving 9 bases between them. There are 14 residues in the CDR3. The DNA for the CDR3 is TGTGCCAGCAGCTTCAGTGCAAGCTCCTACGAGCAGTACTTC. It translates to CASSFSASSYEQYF.

The J gene is TRBJ2-4, the V gene TRBV28; D unclear. The germline V and J ends were trimmed by 1 base and 11 bases, with 12 bases remaining between them. The CDR3 runs to 13 residues. CDR1 and CDR2 (germline): MDHEN, SYDVKM. DNA for the CDR3: TGTGCCAGCAGTTTATCGACACCGTCGGTTCAGTACTTC. Translating it yields CASSLSTPSVQYF.

The genes are TRBV7-2 and TRBJ1-6; D may be TRBD1 (6 bases). With 1 base removed from V and 7 bases from J, the gap between germline ends came to 14 bases. CDR3 length equals 16 residues. Germline V lookup: CDR1 SGHTA, CDR2 FQGNSA. CDR3 loop: CASSLGGAGENSPLHF. For the CDR3, the DNA is TGTGCCAGCAGCTTAGGCGGTGCAGGGGAAAATTCACCCCTCCACTTT.

CDR3 sequence: CASSALAGVSEQFF. DNA for the CDR3: TGTGCCAGCAGCGCGTTAGCGGGAGTGAGTGAGCAGTTCTTC. The V call is TRBV9, the J call TRBJ2-1; 9 bases fit TRBD2. There are 14 residues in the CDR3. V was clipped by 3 bases and J by 9 bases; unmatched bases: 7. The germline CDR1 and CDR2 sequences are SGDLS and YYNGEE.

This clone was seen ten or more times. This chain joins TRBV7-2 and TRBJ1-1, with D unclear. Germline loops: CDR1 SGHTA, CDR2 FQGNSA. Trimming removed 4 bases at V and 2 bases at J, with 8 bases between. The CDR3 loop spans 13 amino acids. The CDR3 DNA reads as TGTGCCAGCAGCTCGCGGTCAAACACTGAAGCTTTCTTT. This translates into CASSSRSNTEAFF. The entire variable domain, with the rest obtained from reference TRBV7-2 and TRBJ1-1, is as follows: GAGVSQSPSNKVTEKGKDVELRCDPISGHTALYWYRQSLGQGLEFLIYFQGNSAPDKSGLPSDRFSAERTGGSVSTLTIQRTQQEDSAVYLCASSSRSNTEAFFGQGTRLTVV.

The chain uses TRBV6-1 and TRBJ1-6; D gene ambiguous. Trimming took 1 base from V and 0 from J, leaving 22 bases between them. This CDR3 contains 21 residues. The V gene's germline CDR1 is MNHNS and CDR2 SASEGT. CDR3 residues: CASSEVRTQLFLSSYNSPLHF. CDR3 nucleotides: TGTGCCAGCAGTGAAGTCAGAACTCAGTTATTCCTTAGCTCCTATAATTCACCCCTCCACTTT.

This clone came up once. The chain is built from TRBV5-1 and TRBJ2-2, with 11 bases lining up with TRBD1. V lost 5 bases to trimming and J lost 5 bases; unmatched junction nucleotides: 8. The CDR3 covers 16 residues. The V gene's germline CDR1 is SGHRS and CDR2 YFSETQ. The CDR3 DNA sequence: TGCGCCAGCAGGGACCACGGACAGGGGGCGACCGGGGAGCTGTTTTTT. This sequence encodes CASRDHGQGATGELFF.

This clone occurred a few times. This sample also contains other DNA sequences that code for the same CDR3. The chain is built from TRBV7-9 and TRBJ2-5; a possible D gene is TRBD2 (5 bases). This CDR3 comprises 14 residues. Between the trimmed V and J ends, which lost 3 bases and 5 bases, there was a span of 13 bases. Germline V lookup: CDR1 SEHNR, CDR2 FQNEAQ (reference sequence). The DNA for the CDR3 is TGTGCCAGCAGCTTGGGTGCGGGTAGCGAGACCCAGTACTTC. Amino acids: CASSLGAGSETQYF.

The chain joins TRBV27 to TRBJ1-2, with TRBD1 matching 7 bases. Germline values: CDR1 MNHEY, CDR2 SMNVEV (reference sequence). J was trimmed by 4 bases and V by 5 bases; bases with no gene match: 13. The CDR3 has 16 residues. The CDR3 sequence: CASSPNTGADRYGYTF. The CDR3 region has the DNA TGTGCCAGCAGTCCGAACACAGGGGCAGACCGCTATGGCTACACCTTC.

This clone was counted once. V is TRBV7-2 and J is TRBJ2-1, with 11 nucleotides matching TRBD2. The germline CDR1 and CDR2 sequences are SGHTA and FQGNSA. The V and J ends lost 1 base and 6 bases, in that order; junction bases with no gene match: 5. The CDR3 consists of 16 residues. CDR3 in DNA: TGTGCCAGCAGCTTAGTAAATAGCGGGGGGGTCAATGAGCAGTTCTTC. It codes for CASSLVNSGGVNEQFF.

The rearrangement joins TRBV29-1 to TRBJ1-1, with D uncertain. Germline V gene sequence: CDR1 SQVTM, CDR2 ANQGSEA. Trimming pared 7 bases from V and 1 base from J, leaving 16 bases between. The CDR3 runs to 14 residues. The CDR3 DNA reads as TGCAGCGGTTTCCAGCAAGGCAAGAACACTGAAGCTTTCTTT. This gives the protein CSGFQQGKNTEAFF.

The chain recombines TRBV27 with TRBJ2-7, with TRBD1 matching 8 bases. CDR3 length equals 15 residues. CDR1 and CDR2 from the germline V gene are MNHEY and SMNVEV (reference sequence). The J segment lost 5 bases and the V segment lost 5 bases, leaving 11 bases of the junction unmatched. The CDR3 protein is CASSRRTGFGHEQYF. CDR3 DNA sequence: TGTGCCAGCAGTCGCCGGACAGGGTTCGGTCACGAGCAGTACTTC.